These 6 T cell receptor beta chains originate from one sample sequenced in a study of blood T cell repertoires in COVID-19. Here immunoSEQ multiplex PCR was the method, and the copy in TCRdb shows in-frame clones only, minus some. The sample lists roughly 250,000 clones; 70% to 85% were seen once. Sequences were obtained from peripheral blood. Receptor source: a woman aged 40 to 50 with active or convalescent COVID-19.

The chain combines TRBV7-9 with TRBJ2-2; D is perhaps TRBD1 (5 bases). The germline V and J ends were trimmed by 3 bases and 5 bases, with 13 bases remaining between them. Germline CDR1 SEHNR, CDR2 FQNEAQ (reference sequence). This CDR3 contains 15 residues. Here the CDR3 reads CASSFRGERTGELFF. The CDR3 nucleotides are TGTGCCAGCAGCTTTAGGGGTGAGAGGACCGGGGAGCTGTTTTTT.

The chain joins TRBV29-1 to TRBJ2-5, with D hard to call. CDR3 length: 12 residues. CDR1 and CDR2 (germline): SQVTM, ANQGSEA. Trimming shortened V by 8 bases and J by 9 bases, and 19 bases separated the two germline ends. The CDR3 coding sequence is TGCAGCTTCGGCCCTTATGACGAGGCCCAGTACTTC. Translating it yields CSFGPYDEAQYF.

The CDR3 DNA reads as TGTGCCATCAGTGGGTCCCAGGGGACAGCGAACACCGGGGAGCTGTTTTTT. This gives the protein CAISGSQGTANTGELFF. This rearrangement joins TRBV10-3 to TRBJ2-2; TRBD1 matches 7 bases. J gave up 0 bases and V 4 bases, and 8 bases lay outside the gene matches. This CDR3 has 17 amino acids. Germline CDR1 ENHRY, CDR2 SYGVKD.

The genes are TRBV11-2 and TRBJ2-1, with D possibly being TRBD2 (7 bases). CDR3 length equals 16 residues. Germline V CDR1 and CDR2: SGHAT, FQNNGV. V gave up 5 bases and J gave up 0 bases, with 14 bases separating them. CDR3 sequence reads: CASSHIRGASYNEQFF. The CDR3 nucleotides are TGTGCCAGCAGCCACATCCGGGGGGCCTCCTACAATGAGCAGTTCTTC.

This chain's CDR3 is CSVAGDIYQPQHF. The CDR3 nucleotides are TGCAGCGTTGCCGGGGACATATATCAGCCCCAGCATTTT. The chain carries TRBV29-1 and TRBJ1-5; a possible D gene is TRBD1 (6 bases). CDR1 and CDR2 (germline): SQVTM, ANQGSEA. Between the trimmed V and J ends, which lost 4 bases and 5 bases, there was a span of 12 bases. The CDR3 sequence is 13 residues long. The variable domain in full, with the rest retrieved from reference TRBV29-1 and TRBJ1-5, is SAVISQKPSRDICQRGTSLTIQCQVDSQVTMMFWYRQQPGQSLTLIATANQGSEATYESGFVIDKFPISRPNLTFSTLTVSNMSPEDSSIYLCSVAGDIYQPQHFGDGTRLSIL.

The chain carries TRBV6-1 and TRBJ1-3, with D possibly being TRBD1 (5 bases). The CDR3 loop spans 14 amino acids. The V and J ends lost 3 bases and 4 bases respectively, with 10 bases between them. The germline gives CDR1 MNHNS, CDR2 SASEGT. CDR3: CASSEGLGGNTIYF. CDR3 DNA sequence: TGTGCCAGCAGTGAGGGACTTGGCGGAAACACCATATATTTT.